These 20 T cell receptor beta chains came from one sample sequenced in a study of cytomegalovirus exposure and HLA in healthy donors. This PCR relied on a set of 60 Vbeta primers and 13 Jbeta primers. Data came from immunoSEQ multiplex PCR; TCRdb stores just in-frame clones and leaves some out. Found here are about 90,000 clones, around three fifths of them singletons; the top ten hold about 3.9%. Material: PBMCs. The receptors come from a man aged 25 to 40 in good health and CMV-seronegative.

This chain links TRBV4-1 with TRBJ2-7; TRBD1 might be the D (6 bases). Trimming pared 1 base from V and 5 bases from J, leaving 12 bases between. The CDR3 loop spans 14 amino acids. From germline, CDR1 is MGHRA and CDR2 YSYEKL. The CDR3 region has the DNA TGCGCCAGCAGCCAAGGGACAGCCCCTCACGAGCAGTACTTC. Protein sequence: CASSQGTAPHEQYF.

This clone was observed a handful of times. The chain is built from TRBV7-2 and TRBJ1-2; weak D call: TRBD1 (5 bases). V lost 4 bases and J lost 6, with 21 bases in between. The germline V gene has CDR1 SGHTA and CDR2 FQGNSA. The CDR3 length is 16 residues. Here the CDR3 DNA reads TGTGCCAGCAGCTCCGACGGGGGGTTCCCCCCTGATGGCTACACCTTC. Its protein product is CASSSDGGFPPDGYTF. Filled out from reference TRBV7-2 and TRBJ1-2, the complete variable domain reads GAGVSQSPSNKVTEKGKDVELRCDPISGHTALYWYRQSLGQGLEFLIYFQGNSAPDKSGLPSDRFSAERTGGSVSTLTIQRTQQEDSAVYLCASSSDGGFPPDGYTFGSGTRLTVV.

The chain links TRBV28 to TRBJ2-7, with D perhaps matching TRBD2 (5 bases). The germline CDR1 and CDR2 sequences are MDHEN and SYDVKM. The CDR3 consists of 14 residues. Trimming removed 3 bases from V and 2 bases from J, with 11 bases in between. The CDR3 loop reads CASSFVGVAYEQYF. The CDR3 DNA is TGTGCCAGCAGTTTCGTGGGAGTAGCCTACGAGCAGTACTTC.

CDR3 region: CASSYEYAKLFF. The CDR3 region has the DNA TGTGCCAGCAGTTACGAGTATGCAAAACTGTTTTTT. The chain joins TRBV6-6 to TRBJ1-4; D is unclear. Looked up from germline, CDR1 is MNHNY and CDR2 is SVGAGI (reference sequence). The V end lost 2 bases, the J end lost 10 bases, and 8 bases lay between the germline ends. The CDR3 is 12 amino acids.

DNA of the CDR3: TGTGCCTGGAGTGTCCGCGAGGTCGGGGAAGCTTTCTTT. Protein sequence: CAWSVREVGEAFF. The chain joins TRBV30 to TRBJ1-1; D is ambiguous. Trimming left V 0 bases short and J 8 bases short, with 13 bases between. CDR1 is GTSNPN and CDR2 is SVGIG in the germline V gene (reference sequence). This CDR3 comprises 13 residues.

The chain has TRBV25-1 and TRBJ1-2; D ambiguous. V lost 4 bases and J lost 5, with 8 bases in between. CDR3 size: 12 residues. Looked up from germline, CDR1 is MGHDK and CDR2 is SYGVNS. This CDR3 reads CASSATGYGYTF. CDR3 in DNA: TGTGCCAGCAGTGCTACCGGGTATGGCTACACCTTC.

The rearrangement links TRBV5-8 to TRBJ1-5; D not resolved. The V and J ends lost 2 bases and 5 bases respectively, with 5 bases between them. This CDR3 contains 12 residues. CDR1 SGHTS and CDR2 YDEGEE come from the germline V gene. The CDR3: CASSFRDQPQHF. The CDR3, as DNA: TGTGCCAGCAGCTTTCGTGATCAGCCCCAGCATTTT.

This clone was seen once. Other DNA sequences in this specimen translate into the identical CDR3. This sequence joins TRBV20-1 and TRBJ1-5; 7 bases map to TRBD1. The V segment lost 3 bases and the J segment 13 bases; nucleotides outside the gene matches: 6. Germline CDR1 is DFQATT and CDR2 is SNEGSKA (reference sequence). The CDR3 sequence is 11 residues long. CDR3 DNA sequence: TGCAGTGCTAGTCGGGACAGCCCACAGCATTTT. Translated, it gives CSASRDSPQHF.

This clone was observed once. The chain uses TRBV11-2 and TRBJ2-7; no reliable D call. Between the trimmed V and J ends, which lost 2 bases and 4 bases, there was a span of 15 bases. The germline V gene encodes CDR1 SGHAT and CDR2 FQNNGV. CDR3 length equals 15 residues. For the CDR3, the DNA is TGTGCCAGCAGCTTATCGGAGTCGTCCGTGTACGAGCAGTACTTC. It translates to CASSLSESSVYEQYF.

The chain has TRBV4-3 and TRBJ1-2, with a possible D match to TRBD1 (5 bases). CDR1 is LGHNA and CDR2 is YSLEER in the germline V gene. CDR3 length equals 15 residues. With 0 bases removed from V and 6 bases from J, the gap between germline ends came to 14 bases. The CDR3 sequence: CASSQDGGADHGYTF. The CDR3 region has the DNA TGCGCCAGCAGCCAAGATGGAGGGGCGGACCATGGCTACACCTTC.

J is TRBJ2-1 and V is TRBV6-1; tentatively, D is TRBD2 (5 bases). Germline values: CDR1 MNHNS, CDR2 SASEGT. This CDR3 is built from 13 residues. V lost 3 bases and J 10 bases, leaving 13 bases between the germline ends. The CDR3 loop is CASSEMDTGEQFF. CDR3 nucleotide sequence: TGTGCCAGCAGTGAGATGGATACGGGAGAGCAGTTCTTC.

CDR3 sequence: CASSSSRAGLGDTQYF. The CDR3 nucleotides read TGTGCCAGCAGCTCGAGCCGAGCGGGTCTGGGAGATACGCAGTATTTT. The chain employs TRBV7-3 and TRBJ2-3; D possibly corresponds to TRBD2 (6 bases). CDR3 length equals 16 residues. V was pared by 4 bases and J by 5 bases, with 19 bases between. Germline V CDR1 and CDR2: SGHTA, FQGTGA.

This clone appeared a few times. V usage is TRBV29-1 and J usage is TRBJ1-2; TRBD1 aligns across 9 bases. The germline V gene encodes CDR1 SQVTM and CDR2 ANQGSEA. The CDR3 runs to 13 residues. V lost 4 bases to trimming and J lost 9 bases; unmatched junction nucleotides: 9. CDR3: CSVGGQGVSRYTF. The DNA for the CDR3 is TGCAGCGTTGGGGGACAGGGAGTTAGTCGCTACACCTTC.

Written as DNA, the CDR3 is TGTGCCTGGAGTCGGGCCTACGAGCAGTACTTC. Its protein is CAWSRAYEQYF. This rearrangement joins TRBV30 to TRBJ2-7; D gene ambiguous. This CDR3 is built from 11 residues. Between the trimmed V and J ends, which lost 2 bases and 2 bases, there was a span of 4 bases. The germline V gene has CDR1 GTSNPN and CDR2 SVGIG (reference sequence).

CDR3: CASSERGTGINEQFF. For the CDR3, the DNA is TGCGCCAGCAGTGAGAGGGGGACAGGGATCAATGAGCAGTTCTTC. The rearrangement links TRBV10-1 to TRBJ2-1; TRBD1 matches at 9 bases. The germline CDR1 and CDR2 sequences are WNHNN and SYGVQD (reference sequence). CDR3 length: 15 amino acids. V trimming: 2 bases; J trimming: 6 bases; junction bases outside the gene matches: 5.

In its sample, this clone was seen a few times. The chain uses TRBV27 and TRBJ1-5, with TRBD1 matching 11 bases. This CDR3 has 16 amino acids. Germline-derived CDR1 and CDR2 are MNHEY and SMNVEV (reference sequence). Germline trimming cut 9 bases from V and 4 bases from J; bases unmatched to any gene: 11. The CDR3 DNA is TGTGCCAGAGTTTTGGACAGGGGGCATTTGAATCAGCCCCAGCATTTT. As protein: CARVLDRGHLNQPQHF.

The chain is built from TRBV2 and TRBJ1-1, with 8 bases lining up with TRBD1. The V and J ends lost 6 bases and 6 bases, in that order; junction bases with no gene match: 9. This CDR3 spans 14 amino acids. In germline, CDR1 is SNHLY, CDR2 FYNNEI. This CDR3 is CASSVGQGGAEAFF. Written as DNA, the CDR3 is TGTGCCAGCAGCGTCGGACAGGGTGGCGCTGAAGCTTTCTTT. Full variable domain (remainder filled in from reference TRBV2 and TRBJ1-1): EPEVTQTPSHQVTQMGQEVILRCVPISNHLYFYWYRQILGQKVEFLVSFYNNEISEKSEIFDDQFSVERPDGSNFTLKIRSTKLEDSAMYFCASSVGQGGAEAFFGQGTRLTVV.

The chain uses TRBV13 and TRBJ1-6; D might be TRBD1 (6 bases). Per germline, CDR1 PRHDT and CDR2 FYEKMQ (reference sequence). Trimming stripped 0 bases from V and 8 bases from J, with 8 bases between. This CDR3 is 14 amino acids long. CDR3 nucleotides: TGTGCCAGCAGCTTAGGGGGGGCGGATTCACCCCTCCACTTT. Residues: CASSLGGADSPLHF.

This clone was found a few times. The chain joins TRBV5-6 to TRBJ1-4; D remains ambiguous. CDR3 length: 12 residues. Germline assignment: CDR1 SGHDT and CDR2 YYEEEE. V was cut by 3 bases and J by 8 bases, with 8 bases left in between. The CDR3 here is CASSSSWEKLFF. The CDR3 DNA follows: TGTGCCAGCAGCTCGAGCTGGGAAAAACTGTTTTTT.

The chain combines TRBV6-1 with TRBJ1-4; D gene ambiguous. This CDR3 spans 15 amino acids. V was shortened by 4 bases and J by 4 bases, with 13 bases between the two germline ends. The germline V gene encodes CDR1 MNHNS and CDR2 SASEGT. The DNA for the CDR3 is TGTGCCAGCAGTGTGACTGGAGCTTATAATGAAAAACTGTTTTTT. This translates into CASSVTGAYNEKLFF.